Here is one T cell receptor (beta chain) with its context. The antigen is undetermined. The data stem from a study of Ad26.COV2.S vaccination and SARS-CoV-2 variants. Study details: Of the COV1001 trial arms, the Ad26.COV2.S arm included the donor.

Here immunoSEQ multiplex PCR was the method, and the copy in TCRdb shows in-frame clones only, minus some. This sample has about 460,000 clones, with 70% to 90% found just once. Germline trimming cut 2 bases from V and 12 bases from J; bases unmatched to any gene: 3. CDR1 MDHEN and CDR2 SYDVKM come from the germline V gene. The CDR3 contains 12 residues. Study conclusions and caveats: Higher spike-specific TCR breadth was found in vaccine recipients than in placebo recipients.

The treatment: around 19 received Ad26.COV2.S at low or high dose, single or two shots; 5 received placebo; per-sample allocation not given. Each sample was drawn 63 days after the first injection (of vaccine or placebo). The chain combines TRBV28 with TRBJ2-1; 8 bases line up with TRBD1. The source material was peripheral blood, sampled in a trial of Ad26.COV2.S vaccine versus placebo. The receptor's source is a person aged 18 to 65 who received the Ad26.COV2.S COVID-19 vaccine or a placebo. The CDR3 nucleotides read TGTGCCAGCAGTTTAGCAGGGACAGGGCAGTTCTTC. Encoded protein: CASSLAGTGQFF.